This T cell receptor (beta chain) was recovered during a study of cytomegalovirus exposure and HLA in healthy donors. Study information: Early released data comprised some 85 million unique TCRs from HLA-typed donors. Among the approximately 420 donors who were genotyped, over 70% fell in the genetic ancestry cluster that is associated with self-reported Caucasian donors. Study results and limitations: Researchers reported in a later analysis that a missense DCLRE1C variant was tied to TCR beta V- and J-gene trimming.

Researchers ran the PCR with 60 Vbeta and 13 Jbeta primers. TCRdb keeps only in-frame clones here, not all; method: immunoSEQ multiplex PCR. The sample features under 100,000 clones, with 3% to 4% in its top ten. On this clone: Its antigen is not known.

The CDR3 has 16 residues. Germline-derived CDR1 and CDR2 are MDHEN and SYDVKM. V lost 2 bases, J lost 10 bases, and 11 bases stayed unmatched. The rearrangement uses TRBV28 and TRBJ2-1, with 10 bases fitting TRBD1. The sequenced sample was PBMCs. The receptor's source is a woman aged 25 to 39 in good health and CMV-seronegative. The chain's CDR3 is CASSLGGTGEGGEQFF. CDR3 DNA: TGTGCCAGCAGTTTAGGGGGGACAGGGGAGGGAGGCGAGCAGTTCTTC.